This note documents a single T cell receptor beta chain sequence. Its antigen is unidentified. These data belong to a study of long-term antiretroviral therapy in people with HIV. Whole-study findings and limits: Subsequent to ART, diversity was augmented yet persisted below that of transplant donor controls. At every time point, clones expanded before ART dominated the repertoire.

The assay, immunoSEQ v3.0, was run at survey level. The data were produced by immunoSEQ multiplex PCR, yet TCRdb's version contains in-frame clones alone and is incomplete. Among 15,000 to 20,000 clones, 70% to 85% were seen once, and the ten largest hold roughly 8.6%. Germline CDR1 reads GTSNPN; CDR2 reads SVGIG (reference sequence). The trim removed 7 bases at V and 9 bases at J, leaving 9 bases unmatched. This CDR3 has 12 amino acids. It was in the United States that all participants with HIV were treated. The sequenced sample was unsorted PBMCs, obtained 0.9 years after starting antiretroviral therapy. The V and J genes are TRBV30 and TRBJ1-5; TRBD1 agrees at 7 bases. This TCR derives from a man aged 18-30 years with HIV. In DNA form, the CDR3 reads TGTGCCTTACAACAAAACAGGGGGCCCCAGCATTTT. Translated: CALQQNRGPQHF.